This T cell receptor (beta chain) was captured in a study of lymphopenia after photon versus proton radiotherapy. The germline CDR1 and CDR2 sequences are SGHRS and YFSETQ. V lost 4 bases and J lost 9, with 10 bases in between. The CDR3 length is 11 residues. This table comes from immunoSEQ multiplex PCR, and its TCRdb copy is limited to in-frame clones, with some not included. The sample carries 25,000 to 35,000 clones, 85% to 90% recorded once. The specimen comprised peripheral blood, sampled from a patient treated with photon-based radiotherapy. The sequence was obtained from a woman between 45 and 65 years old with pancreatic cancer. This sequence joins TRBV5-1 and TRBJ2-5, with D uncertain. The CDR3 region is CASSSEESQYF. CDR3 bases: TGCGCCAGCAGCAGCGAGGAGTCCCAGTACTTC.